These 20 T cell receptor beta chains came from one sample sequenced in a study of blood T cell repertoires in COVID-19. The protocol was immunoSEQ multiplex PCR, while the TCRdb copy is restricted to in-frame clones and leaves out a portion. The table has about 240,000 clones, around 90% seen once. Sequencing used peripheral blood. Receptors were obtained from a man aged 60 to 75 who had recovered from COVID-19.

V is TRBV19 and J is TRBJ1-5; perhaps TRBD1 as D (6 bases). Trimming cost V 5 bases and J 7 bases, with 15 bases left between them. The length of the CDR3 is 14 residues. Germline values: CDR1 LNHDA, CDR2 SQIVND (reference sequence). The CDR3 reads CASSVLNREQPQHF. CDR3 nucleotide sequence: TGTGCCAGTAGTGTTCTGAACAGGGAACAGCCCCAGCATTTT.

This clone was seen only once. The chain uses TRBV12-5 and TRBJ1-1; possibly TRBD1 for D (6 bases). CDR1 LGHNT and CDR2 FRNRAP come from the germline V gene. The CDR3 contains 12 residues. Between the trimmed V and J ends, which lost 6 bases and 5 bases, there was a span of 10 bases. DNA for the CDR3: TGTGCTAGTGGGGACAGCCTTACTGAAGCTTTCTTT. Its protein is CASGDSLTEAFF.

This chain connects TRBV2 to TRBJ1-5; perhaps TRBD1 as D (5 bases). CDR1 is SNHLY, CDR2 FYNNEI, per germline. This CDR3 has 13 amino acids. V dropped 8 bases and J dropped 4 bases, with 12 bases sitting between them. The CDR3 DNA follows: TGTGCCAGCGACAGAAACGGGAATCAGCCCCAGCATTTT. Encoded protein: CASDRNGNQPQHF.

V and J are TRBV19 and TRBJ1-5, with D tentatively TRBD1 (5 bases). CDR3 length equals 15 residues. Germline V gives CDR1 LNHDA, CDR2 SQIVND (reference sequence). V lost 6 bases to trimming and J lost 4 bases, with 16 bases between them. The CDR3 loop reads CASSQSGTGNQPQHF. CDR3 coding DNA: TGTGCCAGTAGCCAGAGCGGGACGGGGAATCAGCCCCAGCATTTT.

The chain couples TRBV11-2 to TRBJ1-4; a weak D match, TRBD1 (6 bases). The length of the CDR3 is 15 residues. Germline-derived CDR1 and CDR2 are SGHAT and FQNNGV. Trimming left V 5 bases short and J 5 bases short, with 15 bases between. As DNA, the CDR3 is TGTGCCAGCAGCCGACAGGTACCTCCCAATGAAAAACTGTTTTTT. Translation gives CASSRQVPPNEKLFF.

The rearrangement joins TRBV2 to TRBJ2-7; the match to TRBD1 covers 8 bases. This CDR3 comprises 13 residues. CDR1 and CDR2 (germline): SNHLY, FYNNEI. J gave up 2 bases and V 9 bases, and 6 bases lay outside the gene matches. CDR3 DNA sequence: TGTGCCAGTTCCGGGACAGGAGCCTACGAGCAGTACTTC. Residues: CASSGTGAYEQYF.

The chain is built from TRBV7-9 and TRBJ1-2, with TRBD1 as a possible D gene (6 bases). Germline CDR1 SEHNR, CDR2 FQNEAQ (reference sequence). Trimming left V 3 bases short and J 6 bases short, with 11 bases between. The CDR3 sequence is 13 residues long. The CDR3, as DNA: TGTGCCAGCAGCTTTGGCAGGGGCCATGGCTACACCTTC. It codes for CASSFGRGHGYTF.

DNA of the CDR3: TGTGCCAGCAGCTTAGAAACAGGGGCGCACTATGGCTACACCTTC. It yields the protein CASSLETGAHYGYTF. The chain uses TRBV7-9 and TRBJ1-2; 7 positions agree with TRBD1. J gave up 3 bases and V 1 base, and 5 bases lay outside the gene matches. Germline CDR1 SEHNR, CDR2 FQNEAQ (reference sequence). The CDR3 contains 15 residues.

The chain carries TRBV18 and TRBJ1-1; the D gene is possibly TRBD1 (6 bases). Trimming took off 3 bases at V and 3 bases at J, with 14 bases between the two ends. Germline CDR1 is KGHSH and CDR2 is LQKENI. The CDR3 has 15 residues. CDR3 sequence (DNA): TGTGCCAGCTCACCCGGGAGGGGGTCCGACACTGAAGCTTTCTTT. The encoded protein is CASSPGRGSDTEAFF.

The chain links TRBV5-4 to TRBJ1-1; TRBD1 matches 11 bases. There are 15 residues in the CDR3. Losses at the gene ends were 3 bases for V and 7 bases for J; bases not matched to a gene: 8. Germline CDR1 SGHNT, CDR2 YYREEE (reference sequence). CDR3 nucleotides: TGTGCCAGCAGCTCACCGGGACAGGGGGGGGTTGAAGCTTTCTTT. This translates into CASSSPGQGGVEAFF.

This rearrangement joins TRBV3-1 (or the pseudogene TRBV3-2) to TRBJ1-4; D unclear. This CDR3 region has 15 residues. CDR1 is LGHDT, CDR2 YNNKEL, per germline (reference sequence). The V end lost 4 bases, the J end lost 5 bases, and 14 bases lay between the germline ends. The CDR3 is CASSPRHLENEKLFF. The CDR3 coding sequence is TGTGCCAGCAGCCCCCGACACCTGGAAAATGAAAAACTGTTTTTT.

V is TRBV7-2 and J is TRBJ2-4, with a possible D match to TRBD1 (6 bases). The length of the CDR3 is 13 residues. Germline values: CDR1 SGHTA, CDR2 FQGNSA. V lost 5 bases, J lost 7 bases, and 12 bases lay in between. The CDR3, as DNA: TGTGCCAGCAGCCCGGGACATTGGAACATTCAGTACTTC. This encodes CASSPGHWNIQYF.

The chain couples TRBV5-1 to TRBJ1-1; the match to TRBD1 covers 9 bases. V gave up 4 bases and J gave up 3 bases; unmatched junction bases: 10. The germline gives CDR1 SGHRS, CDR2 YFSETQ. This CDR3 has 16 residues. The chain's CDR3 is CASSAGQGPEDTEAFF. The CDR3 DNA sequence: TGCGCCAGCAGCGCCGGACAGGGGCCGGAGGACACTGAAGCTTTCTTT.

The CDR3 DNA follows: TGTGCCAGCAGTTTTAATCTATACGAGCAGTACGTC. Protein product: CASSFNLYEQYV. V gene TRBV12-3 or TRBV12-4 combines with J gene TRBJ2-7; D remains unclear. This CDR3 region has 12 residues. The ends were cut back, 3 bases at V and 4 bases at J, with 7 bases in the middle.

J is TRBJ1-1 and V is TRBV7-6, with 11 bases aligning to TRBD1. This CDR3 region has 16 residues. The J segment lost 1 base and the V segment lost 5 bases, leaving 6 bases of the junction unmatched. Per germline, CDR1 SGHVS and CDR2 FNYEAQ. The CDR3 loop reads CASSLGTGGRNTEAFF. The DNA for the CDR3 is TGTGCCAGCAGCCTAGGGACAGGGGGTAGGAACACTGAAGCTTTCTTT.

This clone was seen a single time. The rearrangement uses TRBV29-1 and TRBJ2-1; 10 bases map to TRBD1. This CDR3 has 14 residues. V gave up 6 bases and J gave up 3 bases; unmatched junction bases: 5. CDR1 is SQVTM, CDR2 ANQGSEA, per germline. The CDR3 region is CSVSGTGDYNEQFF. The CDR3, as DNA: TGCAGCGTCTCCGGGACAGGGGACTACAATGAGCAGTTCTTC.

The V call is TRBV6-5, the J call TRBJ1-1; D is perhaps TRBD1 (6 bases). The CDR3 covers 14 residues. The V end lost 7 bases, the J end lost 6 bases, and 18 bases lay between the germline ends. Looked up from germline, CDR1 is MNHEY and CDR2 is SVGAGI. The chain's CDR3 is CASTSADRTSEAFF. Written as DNA, the CDR3 is TGTGCCAGCACGTCAGCCGACAGGACGTCTGAAGCTTTCTTT.

The chain recombines TRBV5-1 with TRBJ2-1; D is possibly TRBD2 (5 bases). The CDR3 is made up of 15 amino acids. Trimming stripped 1 base from V and 6 bases from J, with 14 bases between. The germline V gene encodes CDR1 SGHRS and CDR2 YFSETQ. In DNA, the CDR3 is TGCGCCAGCAGCTTGTTAACGGGCGGAGGCAATGAGCAGTTCTTC. This translates into CASSLLTGGGNEQFF.

The chain links TRBV4-1 to TRBJ2-3; tentatively, D is TRBD1 (5 bases). The CDR3 extends over 16 amino acids. CDR1 is MGHRA and CDR2 is YSYEKL in the germline V gene. The V gene lost 4 bases and the J gene lost 5 bases, with 19 bases spanning the gap. CDR3 loop: CASSPLGKGIEDTQYF. CDR3 DNA: TGCGCCAGCAGCCCCCTAGGTAAGGGGATTGAAGATACGCAGTATTTT.

The chain employs TRBV7-9 and TRBJ2-5; 14 positions agree with TRBD2. CDR3 length: 16 residues. In germline, CDR1 is SEHNR, CDR2 FQNEAQ (reference sequence). V gave up 5 bases and J gave up 2 bases; unmatched junction bases: 4. The CDR3 region has the DNA TGTGCCAGCAGCGTCGGGACTAGCGGGGGACAAGAGACCCAGTACTTC. Translation gives CASSVGTSGGQETQYF.